This T cell receptor (beta chain) was captured by sequencing in a study of siplizumab effects on memory and regulatory T cells. Some 9.7 x 10^4 TCR templates were assayed per sample. Measured with immunoSEQ multiplex PCR; TCRdb has only the in-frame clones, and not every one. The sample contains tens of thousands of clones, 90% to 97% of which appear only once. The study, taken as a whole, reports: Memory cells that were CD4+ and unstimulated gave rise to alloreactive sequences, which siplizumab significantly reduced. An assignable phenotype, naive or memory, was missing from roughly 86-96% of proliferating CD4+ or CD8+ clones. The apparent diversity of naive T cells exceeded that of memory cells, and naive T cells seemed to make a major contribution to the alloresponse.

Of note for this clone: Its specificity is unknown.

The receptor comes from a human donor in good health. The sample comprised naive CD8+ T cells sorted from blood.

The CDR3 DNA reads as TGTGCCAGCAACGGCTCCGGGGGGGAGCAGTACTTC. Its protein product is CASNGSGGEQYF. This rearrangement joins TRBV27 to TRBJ2-7; TRBD2 agrees at 7 bases. The CDR3 is 12 amino acids. Germline V lookup: CDR1 MNHEY, CDR2 SMNVEV (reference sequence). V dropped 7 bases and J dropped 7; count of bases not matched to a gene: 7.